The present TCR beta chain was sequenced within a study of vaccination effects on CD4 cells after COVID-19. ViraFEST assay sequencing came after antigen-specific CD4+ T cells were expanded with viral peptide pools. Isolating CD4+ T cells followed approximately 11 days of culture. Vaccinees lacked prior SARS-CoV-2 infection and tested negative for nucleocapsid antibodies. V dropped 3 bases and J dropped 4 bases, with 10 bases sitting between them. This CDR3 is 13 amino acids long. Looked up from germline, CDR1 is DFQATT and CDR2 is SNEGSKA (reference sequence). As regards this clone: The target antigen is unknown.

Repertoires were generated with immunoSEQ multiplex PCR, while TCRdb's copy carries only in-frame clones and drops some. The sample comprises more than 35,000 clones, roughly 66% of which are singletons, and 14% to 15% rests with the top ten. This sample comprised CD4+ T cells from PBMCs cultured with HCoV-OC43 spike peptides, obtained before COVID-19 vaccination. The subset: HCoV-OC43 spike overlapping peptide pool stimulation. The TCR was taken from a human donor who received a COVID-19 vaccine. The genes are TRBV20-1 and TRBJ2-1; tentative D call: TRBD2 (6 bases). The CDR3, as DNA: TGCAGTGCTAGTCGGGCGGGATACAATGAGCAGTTCTTC. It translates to CSASRAGYNEQFF.